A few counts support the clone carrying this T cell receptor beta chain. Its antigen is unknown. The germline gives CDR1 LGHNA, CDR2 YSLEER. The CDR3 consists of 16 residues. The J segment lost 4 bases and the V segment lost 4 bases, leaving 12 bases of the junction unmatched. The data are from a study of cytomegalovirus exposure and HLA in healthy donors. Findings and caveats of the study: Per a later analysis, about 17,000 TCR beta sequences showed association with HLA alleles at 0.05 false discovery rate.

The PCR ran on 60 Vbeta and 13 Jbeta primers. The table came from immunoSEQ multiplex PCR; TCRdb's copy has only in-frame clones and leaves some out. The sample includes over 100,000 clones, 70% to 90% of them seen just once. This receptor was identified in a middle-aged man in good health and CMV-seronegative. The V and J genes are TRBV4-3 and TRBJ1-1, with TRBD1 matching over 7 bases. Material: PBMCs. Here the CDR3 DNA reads TGCGCCAGCAGCCTGGGGCTACACAGGGGAGTCACTGAAGCTTTCTTT. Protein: CASSLGLHRGVTEAFF.